This T cell receptor beta chain was sequenced in a study of shared clonotypes between healthy human individuals. Assay: immunoSEQ multiplex PCR; the TCRdb copy retains only in-frame clones and omits some. This sample has about 1.5 million clones, with nearly 99% found just once. The germline gives CDR1 MNHEY, CDR2 SMNVEV (reference sequence). This CDR3 is 18 amino acids long. The J segment lost 0 bases and the V segment lost 5 bases, leaving 8 bases of the junction unmatched. Material: naive CD4+ T cells sorted from blood. Documented subset: CD45RA+ positively selected. This TCR was sampled from a man aged 25-45 years in good health. The chain employs TRBV27 and TRBJ2-6; TRBD1 agrees at 9 bases. In nucleotides, the CDR3 is TGTGCCAGCAGTGTATACGGGACAGGGTACTCTGGGGCCAACGTCCTGACTTTC. It yields the protein CASSVYGTGYSGANVLTF.